This T cell receptor (beta chain) originates from a study of blood T cells in healthy people across ages (dated by TCRdb to the mid-2010s). About the full investigation: Template switching captured roughly one uniquely barcoded TCR beta cDNA molecule per two T cells in model experiments. Using deep sequencing normalized with unique cDNA molecular identifiers, the study measured how TCR beta repertoire diversity changes with age. The donors were divided into four age groups: young (average around 15 years), middle-aged (about 41), aged (approximately 62) and long-lived (82). To avoid experimental bias, donors of different ages were distributed randomly across sequencing lanes. Two additional independent replicas of 1 million unique cDNA reads from the same blood draw were analyzed for two donors (one aged 18 to 29 and one aged 80 or older).

Libraries were constructed by 5' RACE. Instrument used: Illumina HiSeq 2500. A second roughly 6 to 12 cycle PCR used a sample-barcoded 5' primer and a J-beta primer mix. A template-switch 5' adaptor carrying 12 random nucleotides introduced a unique molecular identifier onto each TCR beta cDNA molecule. Each sample yielded at least 3 million CDR3-containing paired-end reads. First-strand cDNA was synthesized from all RNA with the Mint cDNA synthesis kit, primed by a TRBC-specific oligonucleotide. All cDNA was treated with uracil-DNA glycosylase and then went through a first 18-cycle PCR with the universal primers M1SS and BC2_uni_R. As for the authors' bioinformatics: For normalization, 1 million high-quality reads, each with a distinct molecular identifier, were randomly selected from each sample. Instead of being binned into consensus sequences, reads that shared molecular identifiers were thrown out. MiTCR, set to a Q25 quality threshold and the strictest error-elimination algorithm, was used for CDR3 identification, clonotype clustering and error correction. Lower-bound total TCR beta diversity was estimated with a nonparametric unseen species model using Euler transformation. The public reads were quality trimmed at Q25 with fastp and then assembled into clones with MiXCR by TCRdb, keeping productive beta chains. A single entry per CDR3 protein holds the most common genes and DNA from its merged rows. TCRdb, rather than the study authors, made the V and J calls. The sample includes approximately 290,000 distinct CDR3 sequences, with around 27% observed a single time. The ten most abundant clones make up over 25% of the sample.

Findings and caveats that apply to the study as a whole: Estimates of total diversity from one million sequenced T cells were regarded as lower bounds and underestimates. Since profiling was done on bulk unsorted PBMCs, naive and antigen-experienced compartments could not be conclusively compared. There was a strong correlation between observed TCR beta diversity and the percentage of naive T cells measured by flow cytometry. Compared with the aged group, more naive CD4+ T cells, fewer expanded clones and increased TCR diversity were shown by the long-lived group, suggesting age selection. Observed TCR beta diversity per million T cells fell roughly linearly with age, and a significant reduction was already apparent by age around 40. Donor CMV infection status was unknown, potentially confounding age-related changes in expanded clonotypes.

Only a few counts were recorded for this clonotype. The specificity of this receptor is unknown. No base qualities exist here, and no much larger clone lies one base off it. Donors were about 36 systemically healthy Caucasian individuals from Russia aged about 6 to 100 years. Approximately 10 milliliters of peripheral blood were collected from each donor into EDTA-treated Vacutainer tubes. Ficoll-Paque density-gradient centrifugation was used to isolate PBMCs, with at least 7 million per sample. Total RNA was extracted from PBMCs with Trizol reagent, with at least 6 micrograms obtained per sample. For every donor, flow cytometry on a PBMC aliquot measured the percentage of naive CD45RAhigh/CD27high T cells. The junction carries 9 bases between V and J, which are trimmed by 1 base and 8 bases respectively. Counted from cysteine to phenylalanine, this CDR3 has 12 amino acids. Only the CDR3 region is kept as DNA, spanning 36 bases read in frame from base 1. CDR1 and CDR2, looked up from the germline V gene, are SGHRS and YFSETQ.

The chain is made from TRBV5-1 and TRBJ1-2; the D gene is perhaps TRBD1, from 6 matching bases. The TCR originated in a woman aged 70-85 years in good health. Sequencing used blood. CDR3 reads: CASSLMGGGYTF. The DNA sequence reads TGCGCCAGCAGCTTGATGGGGGGCGGCTACACCTTC.